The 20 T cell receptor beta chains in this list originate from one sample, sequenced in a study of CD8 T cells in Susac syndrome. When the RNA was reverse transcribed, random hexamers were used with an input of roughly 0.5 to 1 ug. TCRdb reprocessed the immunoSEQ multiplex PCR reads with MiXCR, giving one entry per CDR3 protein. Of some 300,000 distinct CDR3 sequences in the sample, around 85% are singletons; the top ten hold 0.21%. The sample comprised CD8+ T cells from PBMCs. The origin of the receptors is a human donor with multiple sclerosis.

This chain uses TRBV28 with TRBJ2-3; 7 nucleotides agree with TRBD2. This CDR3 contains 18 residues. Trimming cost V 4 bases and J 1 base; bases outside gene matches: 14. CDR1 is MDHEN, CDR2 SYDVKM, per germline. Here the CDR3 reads CASSWQTTGLAGTDTQYF. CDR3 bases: TGTGCCAGCAGTTGGCAAACGACGGGGCTAGCGGGCACAGATACGCAGTATTTT.

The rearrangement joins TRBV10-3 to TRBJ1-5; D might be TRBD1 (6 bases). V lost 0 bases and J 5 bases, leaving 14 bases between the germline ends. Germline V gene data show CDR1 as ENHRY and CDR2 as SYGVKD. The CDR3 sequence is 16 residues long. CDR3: CAISESNRALDQPQHF. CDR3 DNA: TGTGCCATCAGTGAGTCTAACAGGGCGTTAGATCAGCCCCAGCATTTT.

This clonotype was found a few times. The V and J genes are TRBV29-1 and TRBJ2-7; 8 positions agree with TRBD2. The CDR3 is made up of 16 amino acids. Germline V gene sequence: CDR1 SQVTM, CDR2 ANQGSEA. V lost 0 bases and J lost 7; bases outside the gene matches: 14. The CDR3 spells CSVEDSVLAVGREQYF. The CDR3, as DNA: TGCAGCGTTGAAGATAGCGTACTAGCGGTGGGCAGGGAGCAGTACTTC.

Here the CDR3 reads CSARRTLRGTDTQYF. CDR3 nucleotide sequence: TGCAGTGCCCGGAGGACTCTACGGGGCACAGATACGCAGTATTTT. The chain couples TRBV20-1 to TRBJ2-3; D perhaps matches TRBD2 (5 bases). The V end lost 6 bases, the J end lost 1 base, and 17 bases lay between the germline ends. The CDR3 runs 15 residues. CDR1 and CDR2 from the germline V gene are DFQATT and SNEGSKA (reference sequence).

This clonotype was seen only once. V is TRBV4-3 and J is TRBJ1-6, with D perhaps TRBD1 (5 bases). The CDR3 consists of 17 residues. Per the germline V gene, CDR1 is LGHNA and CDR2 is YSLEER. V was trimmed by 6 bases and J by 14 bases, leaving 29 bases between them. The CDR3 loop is CASSGGRDGSARRALHF. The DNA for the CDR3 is TGCGCCAGCAGTGGCGGGCGCGATGGGTCAGCCCGCAGGGCCCTCCACTTT.

The CDR3 nucleotides are TGTGCCAGCAGTTTATCGGGACAGGGACGAGGGCAGCCCCAGCATTTT. It is translated as CASSLSGQGRGQPQHF. This rearrangement joins TRBV27 to TRBJ1-5; 9 bases align to TRBD1. The germline gives CDR1 MNHEY, CDR2 SMNVEV (reference sequence). J was trimmed by 7 bases and V by 0 bases; bases with no gene match: 7. This CDR3 is 16 amino acids long.

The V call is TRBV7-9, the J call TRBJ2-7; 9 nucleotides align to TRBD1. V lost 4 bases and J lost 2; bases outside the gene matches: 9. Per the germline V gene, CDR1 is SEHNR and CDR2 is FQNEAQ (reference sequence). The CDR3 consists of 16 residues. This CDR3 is CASSWQPGQGTYEQYF. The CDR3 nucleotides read TGTGCCAGCAGCTGGCAACCGGGACAGGGCACCTACGAGCAGTACTTC.

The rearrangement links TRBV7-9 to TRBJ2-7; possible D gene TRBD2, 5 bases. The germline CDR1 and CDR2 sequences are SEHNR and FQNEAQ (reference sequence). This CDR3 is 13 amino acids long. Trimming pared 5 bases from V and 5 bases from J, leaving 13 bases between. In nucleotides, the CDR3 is TGTGCCAGCAGCCCGAGAGGGTCCCACGAGCAGTACTTC. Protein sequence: CASSPRGSHEQYF.

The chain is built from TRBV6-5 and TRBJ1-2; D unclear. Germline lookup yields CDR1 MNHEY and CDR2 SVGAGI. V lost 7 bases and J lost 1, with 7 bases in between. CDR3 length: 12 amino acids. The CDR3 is CASKGFNYGYTF. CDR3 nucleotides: TGTGCCAGCAAGGGCTTTAACTATGGCTACACCTTC.

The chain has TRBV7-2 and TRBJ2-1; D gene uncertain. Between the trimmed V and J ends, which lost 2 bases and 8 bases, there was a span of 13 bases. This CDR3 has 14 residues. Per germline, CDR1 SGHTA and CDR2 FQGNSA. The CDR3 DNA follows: TGTGCCAGCAGCTTAATTGATAACCGGGATGAGCAGTTCTTC. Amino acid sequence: CASSLIDNRDEQFF.

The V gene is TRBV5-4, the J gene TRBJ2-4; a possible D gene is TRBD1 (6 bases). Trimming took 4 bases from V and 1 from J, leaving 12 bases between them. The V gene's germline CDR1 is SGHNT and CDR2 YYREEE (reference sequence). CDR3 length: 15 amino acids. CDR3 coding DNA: TGTGCCAGCAGCCATTTCAGGGGTGCCAAAAACATTCAGTACTTC. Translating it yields CASSHFRGAKNIQYF.

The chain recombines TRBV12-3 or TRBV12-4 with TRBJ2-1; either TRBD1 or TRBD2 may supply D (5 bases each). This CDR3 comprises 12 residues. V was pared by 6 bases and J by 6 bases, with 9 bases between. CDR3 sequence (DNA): TGTGCCAGCAGCGGGACCTTCAATGAGCAGTTCTTC. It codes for CASSGTFNEQFF.

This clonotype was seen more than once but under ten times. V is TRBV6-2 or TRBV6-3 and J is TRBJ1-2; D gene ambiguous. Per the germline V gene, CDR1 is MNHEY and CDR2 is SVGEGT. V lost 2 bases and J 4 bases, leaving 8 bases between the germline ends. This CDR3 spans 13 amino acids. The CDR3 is CASSYGEIYGYTF. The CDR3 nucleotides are TGTGCCAGCAGTTACGGCGAGATCTATGGCTACACCTTC.

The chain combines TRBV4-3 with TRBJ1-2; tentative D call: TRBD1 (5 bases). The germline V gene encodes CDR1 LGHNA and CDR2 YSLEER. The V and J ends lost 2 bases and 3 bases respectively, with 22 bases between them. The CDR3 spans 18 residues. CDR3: CASSQNRARERDDYGYTF. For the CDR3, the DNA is TGCGCCAGCAGCCAAAACCGGGCGAGGGAACGGGACGACTATGGCTACACCTTC.

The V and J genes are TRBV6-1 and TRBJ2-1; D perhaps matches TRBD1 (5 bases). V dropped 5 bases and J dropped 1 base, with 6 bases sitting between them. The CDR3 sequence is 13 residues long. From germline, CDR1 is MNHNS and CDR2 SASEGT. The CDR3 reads CASSRTSYNEQFF. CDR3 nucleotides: TGTGCCAGCAGTAGGACATCCTACAATGAGCAGTTCTTC.

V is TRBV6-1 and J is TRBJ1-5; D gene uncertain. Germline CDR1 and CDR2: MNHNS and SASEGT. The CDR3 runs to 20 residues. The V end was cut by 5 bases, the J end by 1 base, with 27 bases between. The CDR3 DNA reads TGTGCCAGCAGTCCCTCCCGGTCGTGGAGTAACGTAGTCAGCAATCAGCCCCAGCATTTT. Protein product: CASSPSRSWSNVVSNQPQHF.

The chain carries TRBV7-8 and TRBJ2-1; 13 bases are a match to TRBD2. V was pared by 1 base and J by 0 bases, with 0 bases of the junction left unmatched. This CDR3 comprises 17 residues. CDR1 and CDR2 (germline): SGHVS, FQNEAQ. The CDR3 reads CASSLGLAGGSYNEQFF. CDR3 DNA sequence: TGTGCCAGCAGCTTAGGACTAGCGGGAGGCTCCTACAATGAGCAGTTCTTC.

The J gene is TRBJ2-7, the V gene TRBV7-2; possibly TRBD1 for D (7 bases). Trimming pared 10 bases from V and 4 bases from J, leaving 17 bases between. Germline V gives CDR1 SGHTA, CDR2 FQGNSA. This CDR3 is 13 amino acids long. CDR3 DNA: TGTGCCACTGCGGGACACAGGGGTTACGAGCAGTACTTC. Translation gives CATAGHRGYEQYF.

The CDR3 protein is CASSSLAGQETQYF. As DNA, the CDR3 is TGTGCCAGCAGCTCCTTAGCGGGCCAAGAGACCCAGTACTTC. The chain combines TRBV13 with TRBJ2-5; 7 positions match TRBD2. Looked up from germline, CDR1 is PRHDT and CDR2 is FYEKMQ (reference sequence). The length of the CDR3 is 14 residues. V was clipped by 4 bases and J by 1 base; unmatched bases: 3.

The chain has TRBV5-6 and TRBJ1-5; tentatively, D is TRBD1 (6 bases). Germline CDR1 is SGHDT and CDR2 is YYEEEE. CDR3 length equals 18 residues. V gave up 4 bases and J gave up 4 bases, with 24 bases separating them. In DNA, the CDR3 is TGTGCCAGCAGCCGTGGGGGGGCCAGGGCCCCTATGAATCAGCCCCAGCATTTT. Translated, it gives CASSRGGARAPMNQPQHF.